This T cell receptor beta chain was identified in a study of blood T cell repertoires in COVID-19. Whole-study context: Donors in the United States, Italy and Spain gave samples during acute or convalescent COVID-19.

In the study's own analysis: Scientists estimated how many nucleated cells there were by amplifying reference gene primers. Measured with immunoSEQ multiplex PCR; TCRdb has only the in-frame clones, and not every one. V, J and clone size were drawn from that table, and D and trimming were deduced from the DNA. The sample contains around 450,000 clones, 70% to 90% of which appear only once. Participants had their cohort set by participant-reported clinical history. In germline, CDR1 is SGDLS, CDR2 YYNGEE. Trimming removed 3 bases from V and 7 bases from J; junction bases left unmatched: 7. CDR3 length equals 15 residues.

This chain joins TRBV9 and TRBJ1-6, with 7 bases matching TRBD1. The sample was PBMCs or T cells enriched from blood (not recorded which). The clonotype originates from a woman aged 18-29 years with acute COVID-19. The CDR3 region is CASSAKGQTNSPLHF. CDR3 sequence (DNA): TGTGCCAGCAGCGCGAAGGGACAGACAAATTCACCCCTCCACTTT.